These 21 T cell receptor beta chains originate from one sample sequenced in a study of tumor-infiltrating lymphocytes in primary liver carcinoma. Co-extraction of RNA and DNA was performed on roughly 20-31 mg of unsorted bulk tissue. The input was 450 to 500 ng total RNA; TCR beta cDNA was made from it with a constant-region primer. It was through three nested multiplex PCR rounds of slightly modified ARM-PCR that TCR beta libraries arose. Researchers ran the first two PCR rounds for ten to eleven cycles each with TRBV1-TRBV30 forward primers and a C-beta reverse primer. TCRdb used MiXCR to reprocess the multiplex PCR reads, holding one entry per CDR3 protein. The repertoire consists of some 94,000 distinct CDR3 sequences, with 55% to 75% occurring once and the leading ten covering around 9.5%. The sample taken for sequencing was liver tumor tissue from sampling region 5. Subset defined: tumor region T5, tumor centre. Every receptor here comes from a woman between 55 and 75 years old with primary liver carcinoma and hepatitis B virus infection.

This clonotype was counted once. Sequence at one end of the junction differs from germline and may be a read error. The rearrangement links TRBV28 to TRBJ2-7, with 10 bases that match TRBD1. From germline, CDR1 is MDHEN and CDR2 SYDVKM. This CDR3 is 14 amino acids long. CDR3 residues: CASSPGTGVYERYF. The CDR3 nucleotides are TGTGCCAGCAGTCCCGGGACAGGGGTCTACGAGCGGTACTTC.

Concerning this clonotype itself: A read error may be the cause here, since a much bigger clone is one base away. V and J are TRBV6-1 and TRBJ2-7; D possibly corresponds to TRBD1 (5 bases). Per germline, CDR1 MNHNS and CDR2 SASEGT. The CDR3 is made up of 14 amino acids. Trimming removed 7 bases from V and 2 bases from J, with 15 bases in between. CDR3 in amino acids: CASMSVWGAYEQYF. The CDR3 DNA sequence: TGTGCCAGCATGTCAGTATGGGGCGCCTACGAGCAGTACTTC.

J is TRBJ2-5 and V is TRBV29-1; 10 nucleotides match TRBD2. This CDR3 contains 17 residues. V dropped 5 bases and J dropped 6; count of bases not matched to a gene: 18. The germline CDR1 and CDR2 sequences are SQVTM and ANQGSEA. The CDR3 region has the DNA TGCAGCGTTTCTGTGCCCAGCGGGAGGGCCGGAGTGAAGACCCAGTACTTC. Encoded protein: CSVSVPSGRAGVKTQYF.

Ten or more counts support this clonotype. The rearrangement joins TRBV29-1 to TRBJ1-2; D ambiguous. Germline lookup yields CDR1 SQVTM and CDR2 ANQGSEA. The CDR3 length is 13 residues. Trimming shortened V by 8 bases and J by 1 base, and 14 bases separated the two germline ends. CDR3 loop: CSIGIHSNYGYTF. CDR3 bases: TGCAGCATTGGGATTCATAGTAACTATGGCTACACCTTC. Using reference TRBV29-1 and TRBJ1-2 for the parts outside the CDR3, the full variable domain is SAVISQKPSRDICQRGTSLTIQCQVDSQVTMMFWYRQQPGQSLTLIATANQGSEATYESGFVIDKFPISRPNLTFSTLTVSNMSPEDSSIYLCSIGIHSNYGYTFGSGTRLTVV.

Comment on this clonotype: One junction end does not reproduce the germline sequence, and a read error may be involved. This chain connects TRBV28 to TRBJ1-1; D not resolved. Germline CDR1 is MDHEN and CDR2 is SYDVKM. This CDR3 has 13 amino acids. DNA of the CDR3: TGTGCCAGCAGTTTCCAGGATTACACTGGAGCTTTCTTT. Translated, it gives CASSFQDYTGAFF.

Comments on this clonotype: The junction departs from germline at one end; a sequencing error may be responsible. This chain joins TRBV11-3 and TRBJ2-1, with 7 positions matching TRBD2. Germline assignment: CDR1 SGHNT and CDR2 YENEEA. The CDR3 runs to 17 residues. CDR3: CASSLVLRTSAVGEQFF. The CDR3 DNA is TGTGCAAGCAGCTTAGTGTTGAGAACTAGCGCCGTCGGTGAGCAGTTCTTC.

With regard to this clonotype: The junction departs from germline at one end; a sequencing error may be responsible. This chain connects TRBV11-2 to TRBJ1-6; D unclear. Germline CDR1 reads SGHAT; CDR2 reads FQNNGV. The CDR3 is 13 amino acids. The CDR3 loop reads CASISVMNSPLHF. The CDR3 nucleotides are TGTGCCAGCATCTCTGTAATGAATTCACCACTCCACTTT.

This clonotype was seen at least ten times. The chain recombines TRBV4-2 with TRBJ2-7, with D tentatively TRBD2 (6 bases). Between the trimmed V and J ends, which lost 1 base and 5 bases, there was a span of 15 bases. This CDR3 is built from 15 residues. Per germline, CDR1 LGHNA and CDR2 YNFKEQ. Here the CDR3 DNA reads TGTGCCAGCAGCCAAGTTGGGGACTCCACCGACGAGCAGTACTTC. It translates to CASSQVGDSTDEQYF.

Details on this clonotype: The conserved phenylalanine or tryptophan is not found at the CDR3 terminus, so this likely reflects a read error. The chain recombines TRBV5-5 with TRBJ2-1; D not resolved. CDR3 size: 17 residues. V gave up 3 bases and J gave up 8 bases, with 24 bases separating them. CDR1 is SGHKS, CDR2 YYEKEE, per germline (reference sequence). Here the CDR3 reads CASSSILQSGYMYEQFL. As DNA, the CDR3 is TGTGCCAGCAGCTCCATACTACAATCGGGTTATATGTATGAGCAGTTCCTC.

In its sample, this clonotype was seen many times. The junction shows a germline mismatch at one end, possibly a read error. The chain is built from TRBV6-5 and TRBJ2-1; 10 nucleotides align to TRBD2. This CDR3 is built from 15 residues. Germline-derived CDR1 and CDR2 are MNHEY and SVGAGI. This CDR3 is CASSRGLAAYSEQFF. CDR3 sequence (DNA): TGTGCCAGCAGCCGAGGACTAGCGGCCTACAGTGAGCAGTTCTTC.

This clonotype was seen just once. One junction end does not reproduce the germline sequence, and a read error may be involved. The V call is TRBV29-1, the J call TRBJ2-2; D gene unclear. Germline CDR1 is SQVTM and CDR2 is ANQGSEA. This CDR3 has 13 residues. DNA for the CDR3: TGCGGCGTTGAAGAGGTTAAAACCGGGGAGCTGTTTTTT. Its protein is CGVEEVKTGELFF.

This clonotype was counted at least ten times. In nucleotides, the CDR3 is TGTGCCAGCAGAATCCGGGACAGGGGAAGTAATTCACCCCTCCACTTT. It translates to CASRIRDRGSNSPLHF. The genes are TRBV28 and TRBJ1-6; TRBD1 agrees at 10 bases. This CDR3 spans 16 amino acids. The germline gives CDR1 MDHEN, CDR2 SYDVKM. With V trimmed by 6 bases and J by 6 bases, 8 bases remained unmatched.

Concerning this clonotype itself: A read error may explain this, as a much larger clone is one base away. V is TRBV19 and J is TRBJ2-2; 7 bases match TRBD1. Germline V lookup: CDR1 LNHDA, CDR2 SQIVND (reference sequence). This CDR3 spans 15 amino acids. The CDR3 loop is CARSKTGTNTGELFF. The CDR3 DNA sequence: TGTGCCAGAAGTAAGACAGGGACGAACACCGGGGAGCTGTTTTTT.

This chain connects TRBV5-1 to TRBJ2-7; D possibly uses TRBD1 or TRBD2 (5 bases each). V was trimmed by 3 bases and J by 5 bases, leaving 18 bases between them. This CDR3 region has 15 residues. Germline V gives CDR1 SGHRS, CDR2 YFSETQ. CDR3 coding DNA: TGCGCCAGCAGCTCAGGGATTAGCGCCGGTCACGAGCAGTACTTC. Its protein is CASSSGISAGHEQYF.

Turning to this clonotype: Because the CDR3 is missing its conserved closing phenylalanine or tryptophan, this is likely a read error. V is TRBV11-3 and J is TRBJ2-5, with D unresolved. The CDR3 totals 12 residues. Per the germline V gene, CDR1 is SGHNT and CDR2 is YENEEA. Written as DNA, the CDR3 is TGTGCCGGCAGCCTATACACAGAGACCCAGTACTTA. It specifies CAGSLYTETQYL.

A note on this clonotype: Given a much more abundant clone one base away, this may be a read error. This chain links TRBV14 with TRBJ2-7, with TRBD1 as a possible D gene (6 bases). The CDR3 length is 13 residues. Germline loops: CDR1 SGHDN, CDR2 FVKESK. The CDR3 DNA sequence: TGTGCCAGAAGCCACCCAGGGGTGCACGAGCAGTACTTC. Encoded protein: CARSHPGVHEQYF. The full variable domain, rest sourced from reference TRBV14 and TRBJ2-7, is EAGVTQFPSHSVIEKGQTVTLRCDPISGHDNLYWYRRVMGKEIKFLLHFVKESKQDESGMPNNRFLAERTGGTYSTLKVQPAELEDSGVYFCARSHPGVHEQYFGPGTRLTVT.

This clonotype was counted at least ten times. The rearrangement links TRBV12-3 or TRBV12-4 to TRBJ2-3; the D is unclear. The CDR3 loop spans 15 amino acids. Trimming took 5 bases from V and 0 from J, leaving 12 bases between them. The CDR3 protein is CASSPPLTSTDTQYF. The CDR3, as DNA: TGTGCCAGCAGTCCACCACTAACTAGCACAGATACGCAGTATTTT.

The chain recombines TRBV28 with TRBJ2-5, with D possibly being TRBD2 (6 bases). This CDR3 has 18 amino acids. CDR1 and CDR2 (germline): MDHEN, SYDVKM. Trimming removed 2 bases from V and 5 bases from J, with 24 bases in between. The CDR3 sequence: CASSLRRSASVGGETQYF. In DNA, the CDR3 is TGTGCCAGCAGTTTACGCAGGTCGGCTAGCGTGGGTGGTGAGACCCAGTACTTC. The full variable domain, with the rest looked up from reference TRBV28 and TRBJ2-5, is DVKVTQSSRYLVKRTGEKVFLECVQDMDHENMFWYRQDPGLGLRLIYFSYDVKMKEKGDIPEGYSVSREKKERFSLILESASTNQTSMYLCASSLRRSASVGGETQYFGPGTRLLVL.

About this clonotype: Its ends do not fully match the called genes, so a read error is possible. The J gene is TRBJ1-3, the V gene TRBV29-1; no firm D call. The germline V gene encodes CDR1 SQVTM and CDR2 ANQGSEA. The CDR3 totals 12 residues. DNA of the CDR3: TGCAGCGTCGGCGGGTATGGAAACACCATATATTTC. Translation gives CSVGGYGNTIYF.

This clonotype came up many times. The gene calls are TRBV5-1 and TRBJ2-3; TRBD1 matches 7 bases. The CDR3 consists of 14 residues. The germline V gene has CDR1 SGHRS and CDR2 YFSETQ. The ends lost 3 bases at V and 3 bases at J; junction bases unmatched: 4. As DNA, the CDR3 is TGCGCCAGCAGCTCCGGGACAGCAACAGATACGCAGTATTTT. Encoded protein: CASSSGTATDTQYF.

About this clonotype itself: In this CDR3 the conserved last residue, phenylalanine or tryptophan, is missing, so a read error is likely. This chain joins TRBV14 and TRBJ2-5, with D hard to call. The germline gives CDR1 SGHDN, CDR2 FVKESK. V lost 1 base and J 4 bases, leaving 19 bases between the germline ends. CDR3 length equals 17 residues. The CDR3 sequence is CASSQVSGSRYRETQYL. The CDR3, as DNA: TGTGCCAGCAGCCAAGTTTCCGGATCCAGGTACCGAGAGACCCAGTACTTA.